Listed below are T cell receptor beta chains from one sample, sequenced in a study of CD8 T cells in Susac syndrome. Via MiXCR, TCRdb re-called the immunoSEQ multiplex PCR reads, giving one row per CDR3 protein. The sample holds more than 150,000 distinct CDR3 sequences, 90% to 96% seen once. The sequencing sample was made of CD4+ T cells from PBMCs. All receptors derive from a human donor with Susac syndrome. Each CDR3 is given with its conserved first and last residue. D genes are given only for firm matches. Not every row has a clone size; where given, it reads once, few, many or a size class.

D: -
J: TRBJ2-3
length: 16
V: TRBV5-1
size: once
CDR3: CASSLAFGGSTDTQYF
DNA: TGCGCCAGCAGCTTGGCCTTTGGAGGAAGCACAGATACGCAGTATTTT

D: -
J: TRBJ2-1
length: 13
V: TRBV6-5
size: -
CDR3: CASSYSGIGEQFF
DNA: TGTGCCAGCAGTTACTCCGGGATAGGAGAGCAGTTCTTC

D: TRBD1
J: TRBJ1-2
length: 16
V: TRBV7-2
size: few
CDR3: CASSLRDRGRDYGYTF
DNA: TGTGCCAGCAGCTTAAGGGACAGGGGGCGCGACTATGGCTACACCTTC

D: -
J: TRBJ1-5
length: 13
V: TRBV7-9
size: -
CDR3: CASSLVQDQPQHF
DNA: TGTGCCAGCAGCTTAGTGCAGGATCAGCCCCAGCATTTT

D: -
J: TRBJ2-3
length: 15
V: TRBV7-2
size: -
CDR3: CASSLAPLNTDTQYF
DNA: TGTGCCAGCAGCTTAGCGCCCCTGAACACAGATACGCAGTATTTT

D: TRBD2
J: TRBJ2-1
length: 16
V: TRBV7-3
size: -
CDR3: CASSVGTSGTYNEQFF
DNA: TGTGCCAGCAGCGTCGGGACTAGCGGGACTTACAATGAGCAGTTCTTC

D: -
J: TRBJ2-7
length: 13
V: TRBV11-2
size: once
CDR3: CASSLEFGPERYF
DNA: TGTGCCAGCAGCTTAGAGTTCGGGCCGGAACGGTACTTC

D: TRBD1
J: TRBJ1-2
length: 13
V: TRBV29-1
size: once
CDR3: CSANQQGASGYTF
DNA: TGCAGCGCAAACCAACAGGGGGCCAGTGGCTACACCTTC

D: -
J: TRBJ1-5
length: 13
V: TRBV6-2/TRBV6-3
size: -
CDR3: CASSINSGQPQHF
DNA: TGTGCCAGCAGTATAAACTCTGGCCAGCCCCAGCATTTT

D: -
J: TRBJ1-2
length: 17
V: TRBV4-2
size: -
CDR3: CASSQDPIGGTIYGYTF
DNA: TGTGCCAGCAGCCAAGATCCGATAGGGGGGACCATCTATGGCTACACCTTC

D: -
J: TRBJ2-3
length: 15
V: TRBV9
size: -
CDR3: CASSERPSITDTQYF
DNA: TGTGCCAGCAGCGAACGACCCTCGATCACAGATACGCAGTATTTT

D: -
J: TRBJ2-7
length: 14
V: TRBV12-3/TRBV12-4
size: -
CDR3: CASSHFSRVDEQYF
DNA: TGTGCCAGCAGCCATTTTTCCAGGGTCGACGAGCAGTACTTC

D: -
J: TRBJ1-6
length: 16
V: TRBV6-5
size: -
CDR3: CASSYGGGVVNSPLHF
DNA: TGTGCCAGCAGTTACGGGGGGGGCGTTGTTAATTCACCCCTCCACTTT

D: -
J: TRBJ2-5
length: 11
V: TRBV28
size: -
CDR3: CASSDGRTQYF
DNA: TGTGCCAGCAGTGACGGGAGGACCCAGTACTTC

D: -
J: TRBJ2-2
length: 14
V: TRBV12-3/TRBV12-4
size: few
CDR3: CASSLQGKGGELFF
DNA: TGTGCCAGCAGTTTACAGGGGAAGGGCGGGGAGCTGTTTTTT

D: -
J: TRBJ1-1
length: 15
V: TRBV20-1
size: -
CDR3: CSAPWTALVSPEAFF
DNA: TGCAGTGCTCCTTGGACAGCCCTGGTGTCCCCTGAAGCTTTCTTT

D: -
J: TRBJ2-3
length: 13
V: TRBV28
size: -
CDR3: CASSLYWGDTQYF
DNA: TGTGCCAGCAGTTTGTACTGGGGGGATACGCAGTATTTT

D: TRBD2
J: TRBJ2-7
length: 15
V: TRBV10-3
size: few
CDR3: CAISESSGRAPEQYF
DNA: TGTGCCATCAGTGAGTCGAGCGGGAGGGCCCCCGAGCAGTACTTC

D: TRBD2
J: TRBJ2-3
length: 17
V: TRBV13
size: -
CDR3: CASRSLQREEGTDTQYF
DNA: TGTGCCAGCAGATCCCTCCAGCGGGAGGAGGGGACAGATACGCAGTATTTT

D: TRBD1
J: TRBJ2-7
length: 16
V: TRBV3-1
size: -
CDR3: CASSLFPDRESYEQYF
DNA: TGTGCCAGCAGCCTTTTTCCGGACAGGGAAAGCTACGAGCAGTACTTC

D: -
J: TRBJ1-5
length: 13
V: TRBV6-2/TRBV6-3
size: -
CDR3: CASSPGTNQPQHF
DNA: TGTGCCAGCAGTCCCGGAACCAATCAGCCCCAGCATTTT

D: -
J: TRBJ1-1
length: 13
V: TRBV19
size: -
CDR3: CASSRSLNTEAFF
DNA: TGTGCCAGTAGTCGCTCGTTGAACACTGAAGCTTTCTTT

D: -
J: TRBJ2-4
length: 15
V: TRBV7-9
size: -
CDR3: CASSSLPRAKNIQYF
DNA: TGTGCCAGCAGCTCCTTACCGAGGGCCAAAAACATTCAGTACTTC

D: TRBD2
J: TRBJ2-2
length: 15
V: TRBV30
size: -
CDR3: CASTNGRSYTGELFF
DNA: TGTGCCTCCACGAACGGGAGGTCCTACACCGGGGAGCTGTTTTTT

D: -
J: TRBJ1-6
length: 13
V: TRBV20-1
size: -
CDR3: CSARETANSPLHF
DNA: TGCAGTGCTAGAGAGACAGCCAATTCACCCCTCCACTTT

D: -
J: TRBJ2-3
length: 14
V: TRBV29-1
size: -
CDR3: CSVAQSRGTDTQYF
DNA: TGCAGCGTCGCTCAGAGCCGCGGCACAGATACGCAGTATTTT

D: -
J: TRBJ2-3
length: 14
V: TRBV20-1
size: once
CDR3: CSALPLARGDTQYF
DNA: TGCAGTGCCCTTCCCCTAGCGAGGGGAGATACGCAGTATTTT

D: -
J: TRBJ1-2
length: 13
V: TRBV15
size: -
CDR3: CATSRGRVGGYTF
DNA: TGTGCCACCAGCAGAGGACGGGTCGGAGGCTACACCTTC

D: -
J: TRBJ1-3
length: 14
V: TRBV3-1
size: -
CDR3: CASSQFQGRDTIYF
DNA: TGTGCCAGCAGCCAATTTCAGGGTAGAGACACCATATATTTT

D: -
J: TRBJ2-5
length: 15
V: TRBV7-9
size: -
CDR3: CASSQASGQQETQYF
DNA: TGTGCCAGCAGTCAAGCCTCGGGACAACAAGAGACCCAGTACTTC

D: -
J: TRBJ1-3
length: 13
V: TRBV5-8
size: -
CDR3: CASSLKVGNTIYF
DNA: TGTGCCAGCAGCTTGAAGGTGGGAAACACCATATATTTT

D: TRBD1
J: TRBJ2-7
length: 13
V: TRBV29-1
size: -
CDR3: CSAGQGNIYEQYF
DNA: TGCAGCGCGGGACAGGGGAATATATACGAGCAGTACTTC

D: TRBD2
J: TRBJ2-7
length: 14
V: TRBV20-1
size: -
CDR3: CSARDSGSVYEQYF
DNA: TGCAGTGCTAGGGATAGCGGGAGCGTCTACGAGCAGTACTTC

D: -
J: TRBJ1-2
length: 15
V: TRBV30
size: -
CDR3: CAWSYRDRQGWGYTF
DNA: TGTGCCTGGAGTTACCGGGACCGCCAGGGTTGGGGCTACACCTTC

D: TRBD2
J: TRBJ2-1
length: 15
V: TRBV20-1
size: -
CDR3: CSAKSGLAGLNEQFF
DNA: TGCAGTGCTAAGTCGGGACTAGCGGGACTTAATGAGCAGTTCTTC

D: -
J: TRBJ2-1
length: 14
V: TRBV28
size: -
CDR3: CASSTLMRANEQFF
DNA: TGTGCCAGCAGTACCCTTATGAGGGCCAATGAGCAGTTCTTC